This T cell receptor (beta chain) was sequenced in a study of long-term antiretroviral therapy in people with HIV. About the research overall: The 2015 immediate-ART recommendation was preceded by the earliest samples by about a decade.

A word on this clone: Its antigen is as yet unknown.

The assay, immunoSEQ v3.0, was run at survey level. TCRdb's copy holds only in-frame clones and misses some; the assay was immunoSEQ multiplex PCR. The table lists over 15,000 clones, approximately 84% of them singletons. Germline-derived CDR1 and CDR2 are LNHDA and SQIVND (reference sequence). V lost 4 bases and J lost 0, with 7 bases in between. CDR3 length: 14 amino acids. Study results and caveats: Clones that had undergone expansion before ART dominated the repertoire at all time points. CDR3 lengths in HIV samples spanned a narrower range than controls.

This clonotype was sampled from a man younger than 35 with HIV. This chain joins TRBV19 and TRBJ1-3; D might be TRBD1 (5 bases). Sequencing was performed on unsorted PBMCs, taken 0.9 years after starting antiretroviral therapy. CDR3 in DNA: TGTGCCAGTAGTACCGGGACCTCTGGAAACACCATATATTTT. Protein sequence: CASSTGTSGNTIYF.